Listed below are T cell receptor beta chains from one sample, sequenced in a study of blood T cell repertoires in COVID-19. TCRdb keeps only in-frame clones here, not all; method: immunoSEQ multiplex PCR. In the table there are tens of thousands of clones, over 70% of which are singletons. Sequencing was carried out using peripheral blood. The receptors were sampled from a human donor with active COVID-19. The donor label of this sample is uncertain. Each CDR3 is given with its conserved first and last residue. The D gene is left open where the match is weak. Clone size, where shown, is once, few, many, or a class for clones that have expanded.

V	J	D	size	DNA	CDR3
TRBV4-1	TRBJ2-3	NA	NA	TGCGCCAGCAGCCAAGCAGGGCCAGGGAGCACAGATACGCAGTATTTT	CASSQAGPGSTDTQYF
TRBV28	TRBJ2-7	NA	NA	TGTGCCACCACCTCGACAGGAGCACTACTCATTTCCTACGAGCAGTACTTC	CATTSTGALLISYEQYF
TRBV7-6	TRBJ1-2	TRBD1	NA	TGTGCCAGCAGCTGGAGAGGGGGCGATGGCTACACCTTC	CASSWRGGDGYTF
TRBV7-9	TRBJ1-1	NA	NA	TGTGCCAGCAGCTTGGGGGCTAGGACTGAAGCTTTCTTT	CASSLGARTEAFF
TRBV5-5	TRBJ2-2	TRBD2	NA	TGTGCCAGCAGCTCGTCTTTGGCGGGAGTACCGAACACCGGGGAGCTGTTTTTT	CASSSSLAGVPNTGELFF
TRBV7-9	TRBJ1-2	NA	once	TGTGCCAGCAGTGCGGACAGAATCCGAGGCTACACCTTC	CASSADRIRGYTF
TRBV2	TRBJ2-1	NA	NA	TGTGCCAGCAGTGGGCTAGCCGTCAATGAGCAGTTCTTC	CASSGLAVNEQFF
TRBV19	TRBJ2-6	TRBD1	once	TGTGCCAGTACCTTAAAACAGGGGCTTACTTCTGGGGCCAACGTCCTGACTTTC	CASTLKQGLTSGANVLTF
TRBV6-1	TRBJ1-2	NA	NA	TGTGCCAGCAGTGAACAGGGAAACTATGGCTACACCTTC	CASSEQGNYGYTF
TRBV7-8	TRBJ2-3	NA	NA	TGTGCCAGCAGCTCCCCACTCCGCCTGGGCCCAGATACGCAGTATTTT	CASSSPLRLGPDTQYF
TRBV7-3	TRBJ2-1	TRBD2	NA	TGTGCCAGCAGGGAGGCGGGAGGGCCAAGTAATGAGCAGTTCTTC	CASREAGGPSNEQFF
TRBV9	TRBJ2-3	TRBD2	NA	TGTGCCAGCAGCGTACAGGGAGGGGATACGCAGTATTTT	CASSVQGGDTQYF
TRBV14	TRBJ2-7	TRBD2	once	TGTGCCAGCAGCCAAGACGTTAGCGGGGGGGCTAGCTCCTACGAGCAGTACTTC	CASSQDVSGGASSYEQYF
TRBV19	TRBJ2-2	TRBD1	NA	TGTGCCAGTAGTATCCCGGGACAGGGGACAGGGGAGCTGTTTTTT	CASSIPGQGTGELFF
TRBV6-1	TRBJ1-3	NA	NA	TGTGCCAGCAGTGTAACCTCCGGGGACTCTGGAAACACCATATATTTT	CASSVTSGDSGNTIYF
TRBV6-5	TRBJ1-1	NA	NA	TGTGCCAGCAGTTCTCGCCTCGGTGGAGGCACTGAAGCTTTCTTT	CASSSRLGGGTEAFF
TRBV5-6	TRBJ1-2	NA	once	TGTGCCAGCGGAGAGAGCGCTTTCTATGGCTACACCTTC	CASGESAFYGYTF
TRBV2	TRBJ1-1	NA	once	TGTGCCAGCGAGGAACAGGGCGTTGGGACTGAAGCTTTCTTT	CASEEQGVGTEAFF
TRBV15	TRBJ1-5	NA	once	TGTGCCACCAGCAGAGATCAGCAGCCCCAGCATTTT	CATSRDQQPQHF
TRBV9	TRBJ1-1	NA	NA	TGTGCCAGCAGCGTAGGGGGCGAGAACACTGAAGCTTTCTTT	CASSVGGENTEAFF
TRBV6-4	TRBJ2-1	TRBD2	NA	TGTGCCAGCAGTGACTCTCGGCTAGCGGGTGAGCAGTTCTTC	CASSDSRLAGEQFF
TRBV12-5	TRBJ1-1	NA	once	TGTGCTAGTGGTCCCGGCGGGGTGGGAGCTTTCTTT	CASGPGGVGAFF
TRBV10-3	TRBJ2-7	NA	NA	TGTGCCATCAGTGAGCCGACAGATTACGAGCAGTACTTC	CAISEPTDYEQYF
TRBV10-3	TRBJ2-7	NA	NA	TGTGCCATCAGTGAGAACAGGCATCTCTCCTACGAGCAGTACTTC	CAISENRHLSYEQYF
TRBV6-6	TRBJ2-1	TRBD2	NA	TGTGCCAGCAGCCGAGGGCGGGAGGGAGGCGATGAGCAGTTCTTC	CASSRGREGGDEQFF
TRBV18	TRBJ2-5	TRBD2	NA	TGTGCCAGCTCACCAAGGACTAGCGGGATTCGAGAGACCCAGTACTTC	CASSPRTSGIRETQYF
TRBV11-2	TRBJ2-1	NA	NA	TGTGCCAGCAGCTTACTCTACAATGAGCAGTTCTTC	CASSLLYNEQFF
TRBV28	TRBJ2-7	TRBD1	NA	TGTGCCAGCGAATCACGGGACAGCTCCTACGAGCAGTACTTC	CASESRDSSYEQYF
TRBV6-6	TRBJ1-1	TRBD1	NA	TGTGCCAGCAGTCCGGGACAGGGCGGCGCAGCTTTCTTT	CASSPGQGGAAFF
TRBV20-1	TRBJ2-1	TRBD2	NA	TGCAGTGCTAGTCGACTAGCGGGAGGGACCTACAATGAGCAGTTCTTC	CSASRLAGGTYNEQFF